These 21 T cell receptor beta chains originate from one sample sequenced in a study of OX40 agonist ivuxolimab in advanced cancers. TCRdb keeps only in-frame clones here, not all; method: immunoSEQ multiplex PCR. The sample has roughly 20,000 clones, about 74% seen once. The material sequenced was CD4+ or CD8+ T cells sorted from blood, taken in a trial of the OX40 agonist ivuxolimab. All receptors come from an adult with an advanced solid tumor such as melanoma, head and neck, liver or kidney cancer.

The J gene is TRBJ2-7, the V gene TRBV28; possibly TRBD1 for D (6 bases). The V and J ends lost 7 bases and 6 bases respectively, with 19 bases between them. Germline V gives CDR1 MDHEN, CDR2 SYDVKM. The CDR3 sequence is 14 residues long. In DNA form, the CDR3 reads TGTGCCAGCAATGCCCGGGACACCCTTTTCGAGCAGTACTTC. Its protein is CASNARDTLFEQYF.

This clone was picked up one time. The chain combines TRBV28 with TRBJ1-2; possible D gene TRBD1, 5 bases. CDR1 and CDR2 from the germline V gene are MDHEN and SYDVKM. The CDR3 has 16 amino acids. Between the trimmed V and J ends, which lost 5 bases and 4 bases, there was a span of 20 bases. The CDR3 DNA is TGTGCCAGCAGTCAAGAACAGGTATCGTCACCCTATGGCTACACCTTC. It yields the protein CASSQEQVSSPYGYTF.

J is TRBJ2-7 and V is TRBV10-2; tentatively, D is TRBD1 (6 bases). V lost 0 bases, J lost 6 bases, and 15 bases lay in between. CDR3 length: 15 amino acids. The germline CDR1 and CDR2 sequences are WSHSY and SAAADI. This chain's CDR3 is CASSESSVGAGEQYF. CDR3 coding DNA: TGCGCCAGCAGTGAGTCGAGTGTGGGGGCGGGCGAGCAGTACTTC.

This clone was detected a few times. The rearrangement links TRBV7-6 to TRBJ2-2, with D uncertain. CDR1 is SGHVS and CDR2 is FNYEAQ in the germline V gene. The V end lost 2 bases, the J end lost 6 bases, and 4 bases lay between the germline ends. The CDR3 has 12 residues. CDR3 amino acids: CASSLFSGELFF. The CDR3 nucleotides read TGTGCCAGCAGCTTATTCTCCGGGGAGCTGTTTTTT.

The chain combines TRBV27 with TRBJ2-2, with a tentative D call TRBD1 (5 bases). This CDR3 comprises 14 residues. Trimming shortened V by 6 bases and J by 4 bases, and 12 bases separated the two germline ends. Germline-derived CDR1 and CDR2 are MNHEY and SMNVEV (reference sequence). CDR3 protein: CASRPGYVTGELFF. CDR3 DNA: TGTGCCAGCAGGCCAGGGTATGTCACCGGGGAGCTGTTTTTT.

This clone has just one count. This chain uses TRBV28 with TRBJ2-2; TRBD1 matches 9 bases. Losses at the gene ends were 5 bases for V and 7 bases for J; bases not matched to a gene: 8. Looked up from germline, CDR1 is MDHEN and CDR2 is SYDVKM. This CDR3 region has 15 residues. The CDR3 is CASSAGTGRIGELFF. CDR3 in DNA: TGTGCCAGCAGTGCCGGGACAGGGAGGATCGGGGAGCTGTTTTTT.

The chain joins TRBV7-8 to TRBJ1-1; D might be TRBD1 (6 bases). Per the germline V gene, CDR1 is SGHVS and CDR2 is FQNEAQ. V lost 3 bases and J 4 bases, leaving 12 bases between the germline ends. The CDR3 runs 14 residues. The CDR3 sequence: CASSFNRAATEAFF. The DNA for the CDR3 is TGTGCCAGCAGCTTCAACAGGGCCGCCACTGAAGCTTTCTTT.

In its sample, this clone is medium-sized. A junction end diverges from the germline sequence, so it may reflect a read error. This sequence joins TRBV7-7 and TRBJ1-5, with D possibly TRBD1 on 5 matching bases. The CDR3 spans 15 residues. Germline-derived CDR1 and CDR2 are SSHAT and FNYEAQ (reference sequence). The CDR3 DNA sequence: TGTGCTAGCACCCTCCGGGGGGTAGGAAGACAGCCCCAGCATTTT. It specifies CASTLRGVGRQPQHF. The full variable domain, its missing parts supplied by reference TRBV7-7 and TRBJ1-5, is GAGVSQSPRYKVTKRGQDVTLRCDPISSHATLYWYQQALGQGPEFLTYFNYEAQPDKSGLPSDRFSAERPEGSISTLTIQRTEQRDSAMYRCASTLRGVGRQPQHFGDGTRLSIL.

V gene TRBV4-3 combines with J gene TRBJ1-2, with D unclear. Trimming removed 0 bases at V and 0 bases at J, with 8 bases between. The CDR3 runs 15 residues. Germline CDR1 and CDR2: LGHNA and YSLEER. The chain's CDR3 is CASSQDPEANYGYTF. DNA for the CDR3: TGCGCCAGCAGCCAAGATCCCGAGGCTAACTATGGCTACACCTTC.

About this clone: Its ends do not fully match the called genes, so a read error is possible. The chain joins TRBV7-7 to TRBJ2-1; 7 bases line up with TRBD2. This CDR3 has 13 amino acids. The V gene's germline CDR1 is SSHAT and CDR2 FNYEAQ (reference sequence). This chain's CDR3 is CASSMFGGSEQFF. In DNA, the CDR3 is TGTGCTAGCAGCATGTTCGGGGGGAGCGAGCAGTTCTTC.

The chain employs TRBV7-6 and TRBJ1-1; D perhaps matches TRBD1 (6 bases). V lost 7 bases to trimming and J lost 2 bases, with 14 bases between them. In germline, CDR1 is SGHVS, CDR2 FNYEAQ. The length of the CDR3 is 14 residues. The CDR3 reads CASTPTGGNTEAFF. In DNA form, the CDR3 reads TGTGCCAGCACCCCGACGGGGGGCAACACTGAAGCTTTCTTT.

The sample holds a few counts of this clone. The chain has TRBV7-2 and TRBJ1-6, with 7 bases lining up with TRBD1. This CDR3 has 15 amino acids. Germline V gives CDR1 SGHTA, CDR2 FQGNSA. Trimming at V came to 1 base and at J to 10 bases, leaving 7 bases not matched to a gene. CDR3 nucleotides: TGTGCCAGCAGCTTAGGCTATACAGGGGTCTCACCCCTCCACTTT. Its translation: CASSLGYTGVSPLHF.

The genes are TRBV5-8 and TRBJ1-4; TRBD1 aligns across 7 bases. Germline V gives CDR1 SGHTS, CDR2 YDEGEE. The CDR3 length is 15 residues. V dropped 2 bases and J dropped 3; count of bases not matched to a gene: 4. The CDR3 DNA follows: TGTGCCAGCAGCTTAAGGGGGCGACCTAATGAAAAACTGTTTTTT. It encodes CASSLRGRPNEKLFF.

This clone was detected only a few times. CDR3 residues: CATSGASGAKNIQYF. The CDR3 DNA follows: TGTGCCACCTCGGGGGCTAGCGGTGCCAAAAACATTCAGTACTTC. The chain couples TRBV15 to TRBJ2-4, with D possibly matching TRBD2 (7 bases). Trimming cost V 8 bases and J 1 base, with 15 bases left between them. CDR1 is LNHNV, CDR2 YYDKDF, per germline (reference sequence). The CDR3 is 15 amino acids.

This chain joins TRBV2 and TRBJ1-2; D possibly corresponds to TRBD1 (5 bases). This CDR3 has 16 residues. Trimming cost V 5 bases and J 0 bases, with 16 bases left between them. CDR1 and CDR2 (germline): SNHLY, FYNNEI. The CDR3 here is CASSLSPSTANYGYTF. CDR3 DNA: TGTGCCAGCAGTTTATCCCCATCGACAGCTAACTATGGCTACACCTTC.

DNA for the CDR3: TGTGCCAGCAGTGATATCCTAGCGGGAGTTAAAGAGACCCAGTACTTC. Its protein is CASSDILAGVKETQYF. The chain is built from TRBV2 and TRBJ2-5, with 10 positions matching TRBD2. V lost 3 bases and J lost 3; bases outside the gene matches: 7. The germline V gene encodes CDR1 SNHLY and CDR2 FYNNEI. The CDR3 contains 16 residues.

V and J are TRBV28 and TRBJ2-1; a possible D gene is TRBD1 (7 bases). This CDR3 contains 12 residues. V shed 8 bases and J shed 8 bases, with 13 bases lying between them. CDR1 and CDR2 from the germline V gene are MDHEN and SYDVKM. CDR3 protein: CASRRDSYEQFF. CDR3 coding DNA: TGTGCCAGCCGGAGGGACAGCTATGAGCAGTTCTTC.

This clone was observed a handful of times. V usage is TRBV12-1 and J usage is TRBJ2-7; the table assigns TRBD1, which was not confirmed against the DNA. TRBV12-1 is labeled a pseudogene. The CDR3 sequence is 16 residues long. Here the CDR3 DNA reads TGTGCCAGCAGCTGCAGACAGAGAGAGTACATCTACGAGCAGTACTTC. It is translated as CASSCRQREYIYEQYF.

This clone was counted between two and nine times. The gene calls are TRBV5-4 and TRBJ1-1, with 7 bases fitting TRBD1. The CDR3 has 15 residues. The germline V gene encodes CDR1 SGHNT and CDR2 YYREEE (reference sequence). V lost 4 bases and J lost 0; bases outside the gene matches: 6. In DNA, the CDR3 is TGTGCCAGCAGCCCACAAGGGACAGTGAACACTGAAGCTTTCTTT. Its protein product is CASSPQGTVNTEAFF.

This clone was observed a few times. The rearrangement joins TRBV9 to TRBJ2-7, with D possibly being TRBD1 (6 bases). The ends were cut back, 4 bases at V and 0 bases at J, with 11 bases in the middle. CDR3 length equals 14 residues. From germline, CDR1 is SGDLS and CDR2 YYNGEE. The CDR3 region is CASSLSTGSYEQYF. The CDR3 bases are TGTGCCAGCAGCCTCTCGACAGGCTCCTACGAGCAGTACTTC.

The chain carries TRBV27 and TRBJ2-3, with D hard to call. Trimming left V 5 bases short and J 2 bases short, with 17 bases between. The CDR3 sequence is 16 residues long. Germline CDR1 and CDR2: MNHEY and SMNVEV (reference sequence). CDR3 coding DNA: TGTGCCAGCAGTCTTTCGAACAATGTATACACAGATACGCAGTATTTT. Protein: CASSLSNNVYTDTQYF.